Below are 25 T cell receptor beta chains sequenced from a single sample in a study of blood T cell repertoires in COVID-19. The table came from immunoSEQ multiplex PCR; TCRdb's copy has only in-frame clones and leaves some out. The sample holds 200,000 or so clones, more than 70% seen once. The sample comprised peripheral blood. These receptor sequences come from a person aged 70 to 85 with COVID-19, enrolled during active disease.

This chain joins TRBV21-1 and TRBJ1-1. TRBV21-1 is annotated as a pseudogene. CDR3 length equals 13 residues. The CDR3 loop reads CASSNPRNTEAFF. DNA for the CDR3: TGTGCCAGCAGCAATCCTCGGAACACTGAAGCTTTCTTT.

The V call is TRBV27, the J call TRBJ1-4; TRBD1 agrees at 8 bases. The CDR3 is 14 amino acids. V shed 5 bases, J shed 7 bases, and the junction held 6 bases outside the gene matches. CDR1 is MNHEY, CDR2 SMNVEV, per germline (reference sequence). Here the CDR3 DNA reads TGTGCCAGCAGTAGGACAGGGTGGGGTGAAAAACTGTTTTTT. Its protein is CASSRTGWGEKLFF.

V gene TRBV7-8 combines with J gene TRBJ1-3; TRBD1 agrees at 7 bases. V shed 4 bases and J 2 bases; nucleotides not matched to a gene: 5. Per the germline V gene, CDR1 is SGHVS and CDR2 is FQNEAQ. This CDR3 region has 15 residues. The CDR3 loop reads CASSSTRGTGNTIYF. CDR3 DNA: TGTGCCAGCAGCTCCACCAGGGGGACTGGAAACACCATATATTTT. Complete variable domain (other parts from reference TRBV7-8 and TRBJ1-3): GAGVSQSPRYKVAKRGQDVALRCDPISGHVSLFWYQQALGQGPEFLTYFQNEAQLDKSGLPSDRFFAERPEGSVSTLKIQRTQQEDSAVYLCASSSTRGTGNTIYFGEGSWLTVV.

This clone was detected only once. This chain uses TRBV6-2 or TRBV6-3 with TRBJ2-2, with D possibly being TRBD2 (6 bases). Germline assignment: CDR1 MNHEY and CDR2 SVGEGT. V shed 3 bases and J shed 1 base, with 12 bases lying between them. The CDR3 contains 16 residues. The CDR3 coding sequence is TGTGCCAGCAGTTATCGCGGCGGGGTGAACACCGGGGAGCTGTTTTTT. Translation gives CASSYRGGVNTGELFF.

The count of this clone is one. This sequence joins TRBV14 and TRBJ2-3, with 7 bases lining up with TRBD2. The CDR3 runs to 18 residues. Germline CDR1 and CDR2: SGHDN and FVKESK. With 0 bases clipped from V and 2 bases from J, the junction kept 11 bases outside the gene matches. The CDR3 loop reads CASSQDRRSGGPTDTQYF. CDR3 DNA sequence: TGTGCCAGCAGCCAAGACCGAAGGTCGGGGGGACCCACAGATACGCAGTATTTT.

This chain joins TRBV29-1 and TRBJ1-4; 7 bases fit TRBD1. V dropped 4 bases and J dropped 5; count of bases not matched to a gene: 4. Germline CDR1 reads SQVTM; CDR2 reads ANQGSEA. The CDR3 is 13 residues long. CDR3 protein: CSVGGTENEKLFF. DNA of the CDR3: TGCAGCGTTGGCGGGACAGAGAATGAAAAACTGTTTTTT.

This clone was seen only once. The rearrangement links TRBV5-1 to TRBJ2-7; D possibly corresponds to TRBD2 (6 bases). V was cut by 2 bases and J by 1 base, with 16 bases left in between. Germline CDR1 is SGHRS and CDR2 is YFSETQ. This CDR3 has 16 residues. Here the CDR3 reads CASSLGGRMVSYEQYF. The CDR3 nucleotides are TGCGCCAGCAGCTTAGGAGGGCGGATGGTTTCCTACGAGCAGTACTTC.

This chain uses TRBV23-1 with TRBJ2-7; 8 bases are a match to TRBD1. TRBV23-1 is reported as an ORF; its role is uncertain. Trimming at V came to 0 bases and at J to 2 bases, leaving 6 bases not matched to a gene. CDR3 length equals 16 residues. The CDR3 sequence is CASSQSGRGRPYEQYF. The CDR3 coding sequence is TGCGCCAGCAGTCAATCTGGCAGGGGGCGCCCCTACGAGCAGTACTTC.

The chain combines TRBV5-5 with TRBJ1-5; D may be TRBD1 (6 bases). Trimming left V 3 bases short and J 7 bases short, with 17 bases between. The V gene's germline CDR1 is SGHKS and CDR2 YYEKEE (reference sequence). CDR3 length equals 15 residues. This CDR3 is CASSSSAGGRQPQHF. The CDR3 DNA follows: TGTGCCAGCAGCTCCTCGGCCGGGGGGCGGCAGCCCCAGCATTTT.

The chain has TRBV6-5 and TRBJ2-7; D call uncertain. The ends were cut back, 5 bases at V and 0 bases at J, with 14 bases in the middle. The CDR3 is 15 amino acids. From germline, CDR1 is MNHEY and CDR2 SVGAGI. The CDR3 nucleotides read TGTGCCAGCAGTCTTTTCTCAGAATCCTCCTACGAGCAGTACTTC. Its translation: CASSLFSESSYEQYF.

The chain is built from TRBV3-1 (or the pseudogene TRBV3-2) and TRBJ1-2, with D perhaps TRBD1 (5 bases). Looked up from germline, CDR1 is LGHDT and CDR2 is YNNKEL (reference sequence). The ends were cut back, 5 bases at V and 6 bases at J, with 25 bases in the middle. The CDR3 totals 17 residues. The CDR3 protein is CASSLEYGTTQLDGYTF. In DNA, the CDR3 is TGTGCCAGCAGCTTAGAGTACGGGACTACTCAATTGGATGGCTACACCTTC.

The chain carries TRBV19 and TRBJ1-2; tentatively, D is TRBD1 (6 bases). CDR1 and CDR2 (germline): LNHDA, SQIVND (reference sequence). The CDR3 totals 14 residues. V gave up 5 bases and J gave up 4 bases, with 14 bases separating them. The CDR3 region has the DNA TGTGCCAGTAGTCCTACAGGGTATCGCTATGGCTACACCTTC. Protein: CASSPTGYRYGYTF. Supplemented by reference TRBV19 and TRBJ1-2, the full variable domain reads DGGITQSPKYLFRKEGQNVTLSCEQNLNHDAMYWYRQDPGQGLRLIYYSQIVNDFQKGDIAEGYSVSREKKESFPLTVTSAQKNPTAFYLCASSPTGYRYGYTFGSGTRLTVV.

The CDR3 protein is CASSLRMGQGADTQYF. The CDR3 nucleotides read TGTGCCAGCAGCTTGAGAATGGGACAGGGGGCAGATACGCAGTATTTT. This chain uses TRBV5-4 with TRBJ2-3, with 11 bases lining up with TRBD1. V was clipped by 1 base and J by 4 bases; unmatched bases: 5. The CDR3 has 16 amino acids. Germline CDR1 SGHNT, CDR2 YYREEE (reference sequence).

V is TRBV7-5 and J is TRBJ2-4; TRBD2, the table's D call, lacks a check against the DNA. TRBV7-5 is a recognized pseudogene. The CDR3 sequence is 16 residues long. CDR3 in DNA: TGTGTCAGAGCCGTGGGAGGGGGGGAGGCCAAAAACATTCAGTACTTC. Encoded protein: CVRAVGGGEAKNIQYF.

The J gene is TRBJ2-2, the V gene TRBV6-4, with D possibly TRBD2 on 6 matching bases. CDR1 is MRHNA and CDR2 is SNTAGT in the germline V gene. The V end was cut by 7 bases, the J end by 3 bases, with 15 bases between. The CDR3 is made up of 15 amino acids. CDR3 protein: CASKITGGDTGELFF. For the CDR3, the DNA is TGTGCCAGCAAAATCACGGGCGGGGACACCGGGGAGCTGTTTTTT.

The chain is built from TRBV3-1 (or the pseudogene TRBV3-2) and TRBJ2-7; 9 bases match TRBD2. This CDR3 spans 14 amino acids. J was trimmed by 4 bases and V by 2 bases; bases with no gene match: 3. Germline V gene lookup returns CDR1 LGHDT and CDR2 YNNKEL (reference sequence). For the CDR3, the DNA is TGTGCCAGCAGCCAACGAGCGGGGGGTTACGAGCAGTACTTC. Amino acids: CASSQRAGGYEQYF.

V gene TRBV21-1 combines with J gene TRBJ1-5; no DNA check was done on the table's D call, TRBD1. TRBV21-1 has pseudogene status. The CDR3 has 17 amino acids. The CDR3 here is CASSLLTARGRNQPQHF. The CDR3, as DNA: TGTGCCAGCAGCCTTTTGACGGCCAGGGGTCGCAATCAGCCCCAGCATTTT.

The gene calls are TRBV9 and TRBJ1-4; TRBD1 is a possible D gene (5 bases). The germline V and J ends were trimmed by 3 bases and 5 bases, with 14 bases remaining between them. Germline-derived CDR1 and CDR2 are SGDLS and YYNGEE. The CDR3 loop spans 15 amino acids. In DNA, the CDR3 is TGTGCCAGCAGCGGCGGACATGTCGGCAATGAAAAACTGTTTTTT. Translated, it gives CASSGGHVGNEKLFF.

V and J are TRBV6-2 or TRBV6-3 and TRBJ2-7, with 8 bases fitting TRBD2. Germline V gene data show CDR1 as MNHEY and CDR2 as SVGEGT. This CDR3 region has 14 residues. V gave up 2 bases and J gave up 3 bases; unmatched junction bases: 3. The CDR3 coding sequence is TGTGCCAGCAGTTACGGGACTAGGTACTACGAGCAGTACTTC. Its translation: CASSYGTRYYEQYF.

The chain joins TRBV28 to TRBJ2-1; a possible D gene is TRBD1 (7 bases). This CDR3 region has 18 residues. The germline gives CDR1 MDHEN, CDR2 SYDVKM. Trimming stripped 4 bases from V and 9 bases from J, with 28 bases between. The chain's CDR3 is CASSYRGRRGTLRGEQFF. The DNA for the CDR3 is TGTGCCAGCAGTTACAGGGGAAGGAGAGGGACTTTACGGGGTGAGCAGTTCTTC.

The chain carries TRBV28 and TRBJ2-5; 11 bases map to TRBD1. The V and J ends lost 6 bases and 5 bases, in that order; junction bases with no gene match: 8. This CDR3 region has 15 residues. The V gene's germline CDR1 is MDHEN and CDR2 SYDVKM. The CDR3: CASSHRTGGGETQYF. In DNA form, the CDR3 reads TGTGCCAGCAGCCATAGGACAGGGGGCGGGGAGACCCAGTACTTC.

The chain links TRBV28 to TRBJ1-4, with D perhaps matching TRBD1 (5 bases). Trimming took 5 bases from V and 5 from J, leaving 15 bases between them. This CDR3 spans 15 amino acids. The germline V gene encodes CDR1 MDHEN and CDR2 SYDVKM. The CDR3: CASSPGSGPNEKLFF. The CDR3 DNA is TGTGCCAGCAGTCCCGGTTCAGGGCCAAATGAAAAACTGTTTTTT.

The rearrangement links TRBV18 to TRBJ1-4, with TRBD1 matching 9 bases. The CDR3 is 19 residues long. V shed 4 bases, J shed 0 bases, and the junction held 12 bases outside the gene matches. Looked up from germline, CDR1 is KGHSH and CDR2 is LQKENI. CDR3 coding DNA: TGTGCCAGCTCACGTGGGCCTACTGACAGGGGGACAACTAATGAAAAACTGTTTTTT. Its translation is CASSRGPTDRGTTNEKLFF.

The genes are TRBV2 and TRBJ1-2; D is unclear. Trimming shortened V by 4 bases and J by 7 bases, and 7 bases separated the two germline ends. From germline, CDR1 is SNHLY and CDR2 FYNNEI. This CDR3 has 11 residues. CDR3 bases: TGTGCCAGCAGTGTTGCGAGTGGCTACACCTTC. Its protein is CASSVASGYTF.

This chain connects TRBV28 to TRBJ1-6; 7 nucleotides agree with TRBD1. V shed 4 bases, J shed 9 bases, and the junction held 12 bases outside the gene matches. The germline V gene has CDR1 MDHEN and CDR2 SYDVKM. There are 16 residues in the CDR3. CDR3 amino acids: CASSSSTGMGGSPLHF. CDR3 nucleotide sequence: TGTGCCAGCAGTTCCTCGACAGGGATGGGGGGTTCACCCCTCCACTTT. The entire variable domain, with the rest obtained from reference TRBV28 and TRBJ1-6, is as follows: DVKVTQSSRYLVKRTGEKVFLECVQDMDHENMFWYRQDPGLGLRLIYFSYDVKMKEKGDIPEGYSVSREKKERFSLILESASTNQTSMYLCASSSSTGMGGSPLHFGNGTRLTVT.